This paragraph covers one TCR beta chain sequence. Its antigen is currently unknown. The record originates from a study of T-cell memory formation after mild COVID-19. The study, taken as a whole, reports: CD4+ contracting clones lay mainly in CM and EM, CD8+ ones in EMRA.

Between the trimmed V and J ends, which lost 9 bases and 2 bases, there was a span of 9 bases. The CDR3 is 13 residues long. In germline, CDR1 is KGHDR, CDR2 SFDVKD. Each CDR3 protein gets one entry after TCRdb re-called the 5' RACE reads with MiXCR. The sample consists of fewer than 95,000 distinct CDR3 sequences, about 12% of them appearing once. This chain uses TRBV24-1 with TRBJ2-2; tentatively, D is TRBD2 (7 bases). This receptor was obtained from an adult woman who had mild COVID-19 (a few samples of this study predate the infection). Cell type and time point are not known. The sequencing input was PBMCs or a T cell subset sorted from them (not recorded which). CDR3 loop: CATAGANTGELFF. The CDR3 bases are TGTGCCACCGCGGGGGCCAACACCGGGGAGCTGTTTTTT.